These T cell receptor beta chains were read from a single sample in a study of T-cell reconstitution after alpha-beta-depleted transplantation in children. Each CDR3 protein is one row after TCRdb ran MiXCR on the PCR reads. The data contain 350,000 to 400,000 distinct CDR3 sequences, roughly 22% of them singletons. The sample in question was PBMCs from the stem cell graft donor, obtained from the stem cell graft. These receptors came from a human donor who donated a stem cell graft to a child with acute myeloid leukemia. CDR3s include the opening cysteine and the closing phenylalanine or tryptophan. The order of the fields is clone size, V gene, D gene, J gene, CDR3 protein, CDR3 DNA. The D gene is left open where the match is weak. Size values are once, few and many counts, or a class for expanded clones, and some rows have none.

few	TRBV6-5	TRBD1	TRBJ2-7	CASSYSPTGDEQYF	TGTGCCAGCAGTTACTCCCCGACAGGGGACGAGCAGTACTTC
few	TRBV4-2	-	TRBJ2-5	CASSPTVSANQETQYF	TGTGCCAGCAGCCCAACAGTCAGCGCGAACCAAGAGACCCAGTACTTC
-	TRBV11-2	TRBD2	TRBJ2-1	CASSLKWVAGPYSYNEQFF	TGTGCCAGCAGCTTAAAGTGGGTAGCGGGACCCTACTCCTACAATGAGCAGTTCTTC
few	TRBV20-1	TRBD1	TRBJ2-7	CSASRWDSSYEQYF	TGCAGTGCTAGTAGGTGGGACAGCTCCTACGAGCAGTACTTC
many	TRBV29-1	-	TRBJ2-1	CSVLAYNEQFF	TGCAGCGTCTTAGCCTACAATGAGCAGTTCTTC
few	TRBV6-1	-	TRBJ2-1	CASSPDADSYNEQFF	TGTGCCAGCAGCCCCGACGCGGATTCCTACAATGAGCAGTTCTTC
few	TRBV10-3	-	TRBJ2-3	CAGARERGTDTQYF	TGTGCCGGGGCCAGGGAGAGGGGCACAGATACGCAGTATTTT
few	TRBV4-2	-	TRBJ1-1	CASSQAGIGTEAFF	TGTGCCAGCAGCCAAGCGGGGATTGGCACTGAAGCTTTCTTT
-	TRBV27	-	TRBJ1-6	CASSLSIDSPLHF	TGTGCCAGCAGTTTATCGATAGATTCACCCCTCCACTTT
-	TRBV27	-	TRBJ1-1	CASSLLLSTRAEAFF	TGTGCCAGCAGTCTGTTGCTCTCAACGCGGGCTGAAGCTTTCTTT
few	TRBV7-6	-	TRBJ2-3	CASSSGLRVTDTQYF	TGTGCCAGCAGCTCAGGACTACGCGTAACAGATACGCAGTATTTT
many	TRBV15	-	TRBJ2-5	CATSRDLETQYF	TGTGCCACCAGCAGAGATCTAGAGACCCAGTACTTC
once	TRBV12-3/TRBV12-4	-	TRBJ1-5	CASSKNDWASNQPQHF	TGTGCCAGCAGTAAGAACGACTGGGCGAGCAATCAGCCCCAGCATTTT
-	TRBV9	-	TRBJ2-1	CASSEAGGEQFF	TGTGCCAGCAGCGAAGCCGGTGGGGAGCAGTTCTTC
few	TRBV6-5	-	TRBJ1-1	CASSYRGRVF	TGTGCCAGCAGTTACCGCGGCAGGGTCTTT
many	TRBV25-1	-	TRBJ2-3	CASSGGDTQYF	TGTGCCAGCAGTGGCGGAGATACGCAGTATTTT
once	TRBV5-1	-	TRBJ2-1	CASSLGPGSYNEQFF	TGCGCCAGCAGCTTGGGGCCGGGCTCCTACAATGAGCAGTTCTTC
-	TRBV15	TRBD2	TRBJ2-7	CATSRDYNAGGQYF	TGTGCCACCAGCAGAGATTATAATGCGGGAGGGCAGTACTTC
few	TRBV29-1	-	TRBJ2-2	CSVETGGELFF	TGCAGCGTTGAAACCGGCGGGGAGCTGTTTTTT
-	TRBV25-1	TRBD1	TRBJ2-1	CASSTGGGEQFF	TGTGCCAGCAGCACAGGGGGCGGAGAGCAGTTCTTC
few	TRBV18	TRBD2	TRBJ2-1	CASSPRALAPNNEQFF	TGTGCCAGCTCACCACGGGCACTAGCGCCAAACAATGAGCAGTTCTTC
-	TRBV24-1	TRBD1	TRBJ2-5	CATSDLQGATKETQYF	TGTGCCACCAGTGATTTGCAGGGGGCTACGAAAGAGACCCAGTACTTC
many	TRBV20-1	TRBD1	TRBJ2-4	CSAYRGNIQYF	TGCAGTGCGTACAGGGGAAACATTCAGTACTTC